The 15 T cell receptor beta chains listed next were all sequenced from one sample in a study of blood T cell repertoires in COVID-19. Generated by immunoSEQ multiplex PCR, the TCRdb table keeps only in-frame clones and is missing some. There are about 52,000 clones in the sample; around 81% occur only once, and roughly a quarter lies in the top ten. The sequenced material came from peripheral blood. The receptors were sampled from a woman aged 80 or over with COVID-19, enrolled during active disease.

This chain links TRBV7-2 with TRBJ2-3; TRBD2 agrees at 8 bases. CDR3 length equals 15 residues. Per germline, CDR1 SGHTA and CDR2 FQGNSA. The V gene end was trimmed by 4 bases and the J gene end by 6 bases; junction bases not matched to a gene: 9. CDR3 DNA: TGTGCCAGCAGCTCCCGGTGGGGCGGGAGGGATACGCAGTATTTT. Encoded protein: CASSSRWGGRDTQYF.

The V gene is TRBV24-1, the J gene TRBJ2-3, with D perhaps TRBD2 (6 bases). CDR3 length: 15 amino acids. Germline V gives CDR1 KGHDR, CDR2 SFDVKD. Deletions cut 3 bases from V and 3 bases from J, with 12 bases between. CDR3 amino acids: CATSDPNRGTDTQYF. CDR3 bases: TGTGCCACCAGTGATCCGAACCGGGGGACAGATACGCAGTATTTT.

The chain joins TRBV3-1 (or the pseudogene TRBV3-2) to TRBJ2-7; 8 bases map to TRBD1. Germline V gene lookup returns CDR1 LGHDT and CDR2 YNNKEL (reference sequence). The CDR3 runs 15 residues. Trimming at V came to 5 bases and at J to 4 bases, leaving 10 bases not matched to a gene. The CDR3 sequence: CASSERTGMKYEQYF. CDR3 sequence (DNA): TGTGCCAGCAGCGAACGGACAGGGATGAAATACGAGCAGTACTTC.

The CDR3 region has the DNA TGCAGTGCTAGCGGGAGAAATGAGCAGTTCTTC. Amino acid sequence: CSASGRNEQFF. The rearrangement links TRBV20-1 to TRBJ2-1, with a tentative D call TRBD2 (6 bases). Germline lookup yields CDR1 DFQATT and CDR2 SNEGSKA (reference sequence). The CDR3 consists of 11 residues. V gave up 3 bases and J gave up 7 bases, with 7 bases separating them.

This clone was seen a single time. The CDR3 loop reads CASSPVVLEGYTF. In DNA, the CDR3 is TGCGCCAGCAGCCCGGTAGTGCTGGAGGGCTACACCTTC. V and J are TRBV5-1 and TRBJ1-2; D not resolved. The germline gives CDR1 SGHRS, CDR2 YFSETQ. The CDR3 extends over 13 amino acids. The germline V and J ends were trimmed by 4 bases and 8 bases, with 15 bases remaining between them.

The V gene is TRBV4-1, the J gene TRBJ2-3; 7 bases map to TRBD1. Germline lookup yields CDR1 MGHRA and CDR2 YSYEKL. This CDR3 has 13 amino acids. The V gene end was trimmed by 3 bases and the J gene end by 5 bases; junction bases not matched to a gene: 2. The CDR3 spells CASSQRTGDTQYF. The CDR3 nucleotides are TGCGCCAGCAGCCAGCGGACAGGAGATACGCAGTATTTT.

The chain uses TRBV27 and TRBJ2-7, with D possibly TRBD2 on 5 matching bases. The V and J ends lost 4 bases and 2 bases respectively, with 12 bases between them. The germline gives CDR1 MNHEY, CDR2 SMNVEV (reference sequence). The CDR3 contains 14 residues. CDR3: CASSYSSNPYEQYF. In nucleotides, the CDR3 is TGTGCCAGCAGTTACTCTAGCAACCCCTACGAGCAGTACTTC.

CDR3 DNA: TGTGCCAGCAGTGAGAGTAGCGGGAGCACAGATACGCAGTATTTT. This translates into CASSESSGSTDTQYF. This chain links TRBV6-4 with TRBJ2-3, with 7 bases matching TRBD2. The CDR3 runs 15 residues. After removal of 3 bases from V and 0 bases from J, the junction contained 3 bases not matched to a gene. In germline, CDR1 is MRHNA, CDR2 SNTAGT.

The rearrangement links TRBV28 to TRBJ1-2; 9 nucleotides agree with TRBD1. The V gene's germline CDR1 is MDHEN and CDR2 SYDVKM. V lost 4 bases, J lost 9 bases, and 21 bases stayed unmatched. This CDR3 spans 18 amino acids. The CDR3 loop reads CASSSTGITGTGTFRYTF. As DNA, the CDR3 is TGTGCCAGCAGTTCAACAGGAATCACCGGGACAGGGACCTTTCGCTACACCTTC.

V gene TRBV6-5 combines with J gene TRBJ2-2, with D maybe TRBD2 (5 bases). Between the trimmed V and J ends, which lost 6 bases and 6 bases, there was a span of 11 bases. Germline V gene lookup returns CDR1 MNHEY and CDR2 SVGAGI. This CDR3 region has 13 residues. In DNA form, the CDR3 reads TGTGCCAGCAGCCGGACTTCTTCCGGGGAGCTGTTTTTT. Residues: CASSRTSSGELFF.

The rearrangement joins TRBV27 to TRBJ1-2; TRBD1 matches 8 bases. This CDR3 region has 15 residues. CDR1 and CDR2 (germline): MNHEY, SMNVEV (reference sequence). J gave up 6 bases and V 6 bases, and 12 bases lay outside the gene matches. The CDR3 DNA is TGTGCCAGCAGATCTTTAGGACAGGGCCGAGATGGCTACACCTTC. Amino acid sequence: CASRSLGQGRDGYTF.

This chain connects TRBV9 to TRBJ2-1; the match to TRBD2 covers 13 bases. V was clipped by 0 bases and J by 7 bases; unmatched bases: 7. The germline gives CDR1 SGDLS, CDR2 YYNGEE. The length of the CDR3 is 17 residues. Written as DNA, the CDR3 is TGTGCCAGCAGCGTAGGCACTAGCGGGAGGGCCACGAATGAGCAGTTCTTC. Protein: CASSVGTSGRATNEQFF.

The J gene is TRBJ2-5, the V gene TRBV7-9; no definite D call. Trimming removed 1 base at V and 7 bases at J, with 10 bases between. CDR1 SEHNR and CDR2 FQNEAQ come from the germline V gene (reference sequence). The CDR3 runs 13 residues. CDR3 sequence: CASSLGLTGTQYF. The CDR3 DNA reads TGTGCCAGCAGCTTAGGCCTGACGGGGACCCAGTACTTC. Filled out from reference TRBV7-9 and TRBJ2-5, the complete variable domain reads DTGVSQNPRHKITKRGQNVTFRCDPISEHNRLYWYRQTLGQGPEFLTYFQNEAQLEKSRLLSDRFSAERPKGSFSTLEIQRTEQGDSAMYLCASSLGLTGTQYFGPGTRLLVL.

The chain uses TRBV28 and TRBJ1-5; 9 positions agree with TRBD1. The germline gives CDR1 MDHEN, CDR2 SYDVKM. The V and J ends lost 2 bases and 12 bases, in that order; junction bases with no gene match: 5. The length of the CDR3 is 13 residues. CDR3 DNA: TGTGCCAGCAGTTTAGAGACAGGGGGAGGCCAGCATTTT. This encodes CASSLETGGGQHF.

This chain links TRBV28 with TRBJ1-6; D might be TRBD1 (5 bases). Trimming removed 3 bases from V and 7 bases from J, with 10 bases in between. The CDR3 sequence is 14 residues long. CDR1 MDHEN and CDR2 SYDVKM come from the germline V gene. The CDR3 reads CASSLGQRNSPLHF. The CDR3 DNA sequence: TGTGCCAGCAGTTTGGGGCAGAGGAATTCACCCCTCCACTTT.